This T cell receptor (beta chain) was found in a study of cytomegalovirus exposure and HLA in healthy donors (dated by TCRdb to 2015 to 2018). As for the study more broadly: The roughly 670 repertoires of the first cohort and the roughly 120 validation repertoires were produced on the same platform, according to a later analysis. The study aimed to test whether cataloging public T cell receptors could reveal signatures of past pathogen exposure. A separate validation cohort of over a hundred different subjects was used in addition to the approximately 670-subject first cohort. To predict cytomegalovirus infection status, the study brought together high-throughput TCR immunosequencing, statistical association of individual TCRs with disease status, and machine learning. Beyond this particular receptor, the publication reports: The classifier was reported to diagnose cytomegalovirus status with high specificity and sensitivity in both the original cohort and the validation cohort. The study gave a list of under 200 TCR beta chains associated with cytomegalovirus. A later analysis had no HLA typing for the validation cohort, so co-occurrence there was scored across all 120 or so repertoires. Three of the identified cytomegalovirus-associated TCR beta chains were confirmed in vitro to be specific for cytomegalovirus antigens. Subsequent analysis determined that TCRs grouped into clusters in the first cohort also showed a tendency toward co-occurrence across the 90 to 150 validation repertoires, and 94% of cluster scores exceeded 0. It was suggested by the authors that the approach could potentially be generalized to other disease states and immunological phenotypes. Most TCR sequences were observed very rarely across donors, whereas some public TCRs were present in many individuals.

Donors formed part of the validation cohort, which comprised 120 subjects and was distinct from the first cohort of under 850 subjects. Concerning this clone itself: This receptor's antigen is unknown. Nothing much larger sits one base from this clone, and base qualities are not available.

Library preparation used the immunoSEQ multiplex PCR assay. Under the source paper's analysis protocol: A statistical classification framework was built to diagnose cytomegalovirus status from the catalog of TCR beta chain sequences. The source is immuneACCESS, and TCRdb retained only in-frame sequences with V and J called. Part of the clones is not carried over; for the studies checked, unresolved V genes explain less than half of this, and the remainder is unexplained. That table is the source of V, J and clone size, and D and trimming were worked out from the DNA. The sample table records 180,000 or so clones; 70% to 85% of these occur just once. Around 15% of the sample is in the top ten clones. The junction carries 5 bases between V and J, which are trimmed by 2 bases and 7 bases respectively. From a lookup of the germline V gene (reference sequence), CDR1 and CDR2 are MNHEY and SMNVEV. Inclusive of the bounding cysteine and phenylalanine, the CDR3 is 11 residues long. The retained sequence is limited to the CDR3, 33 bases, with the frame set at the first base.

Recombination linked TRBV27 to TRBJ2-5; the D gene is perhaps TRBD2, on 5 matching bases. The TCR sequence derives from a woman in her twenties or thirties in good health and CMV-seropositive. Sequencing input: PBMCs. The base sequence is TGTGCCAGCAGTTTACGGGGGACCCAGTACTTC. It codes for CASSLRGTQYF.